This T cell receptor beta chain was sequenced during a study of blood T cell repertoires in COVID-19. Study-level background: Samples of COVID-19 (acute and convalescent) were obtained from the United States, Italy and Spain.

The CDR3 runs 14 residues. V was trimmed by 2 bases and J by 8 bases, leaving 10 bases between them. Germline CDR1 reads MDHEN; CDR2 reads SYDVKM. Under the authors' procedure: Counts of nucleated cells, estimated from reference gene primer amplification, were obtained. Method: immunoSEQ multiplex PCR; TCRdb's copy keeps in-frame clones and lacks some. That table is the source of V, J and clone size, and D and trimming were worked out from the DNA. Here the sample spans more than 85,000 clones, approximately 92% being singletons. The chain recombines TRBV28 with TRBJ1-6; TRBD1 might be the D (5 bases). Material: peripheral blood. The TCR sequence derives from a woman between 45 and 65 years old with COVID-19, enrolled during active disease. CDR3 sequence (DNA): TGTGCCAGCAGTTTAGGTGGGGGGGATTCACCCCTCCACTTT. Translating gives CASSLGGGDSPLHF.